Listed below are T cell receptor beta chains from one sample, sequenced in a study of T cell repertoires in cytomegalovirus infection. TCRdb used MiXCR to reprocess the reads, holding one entry per CDR3 protein. The repertoire holds 200,000 to 300,000 distinct CDR3 sequences, with under 8.5% as singletons. The sequencing sample was made of PBMCs. These TCRs come from a human donor in good health (CMV status not recorded). Some clones in this sample may be carry-over from other donors' samples. Both conserved end residues are part of each CDR3. Each record gives: clone size, J gene, D gene, V gene, CDR3 DNA, CDR3 protein. D genes are given only for firm matches. A row's size may be missing; if present it is once, few, many or a size class.

clone size: many; J gene: TRBJ2-7; D gene: -; V gene: TRBV12-3/TRBV12-4; CDR3 DNA: TGTGCCAGCAGGCACGGCGGTCGTGGCTACGAGCAGTACTTC; CDR3 protein: CASRHGGRGYEQYF
clone size: many; J gene: TRBJ2-3; D gene: TRBD2; V gene: TRBV12-3/TRBV12-4; CDR3 DNA: TGTGCCAGCAGCCCCCTTAGCGGGGACTCCACAGATACGCAGTATTTT; CDR3 protein: CASSPLSGDSTDTQYF
clone size: -; J gene: TRBJ1-5; D gene: -; V gene: TRBV6-6; CDR3 DNA: TGTGCCAGCAGTTACGGCAGCCCAGAGATCAATCAGCCCCAGCATTTT; CDR3 protein: CASSYGSPEINQPQHF
clone size: many; J gene: TRBJ1-2; D gene: -; V gene: TRBV6-5; CDR3 DNA: TGTGCCAGCAGTTATCGGGACGGACCTGACTATGGCTACACCTTC; CDR3 protein: CASSYRDGPDYGYTF
clone size: many; J gene: TRBJ2-4; D gene: TRBD2; V gene: TRBV10-2; CDR3 DNA: TGCGCCAGCAGTGAGGGATTCGGACTAGACCCAAACATTCAGTACTTC; CDR3 protein: CASSEGFGLDPNIQYF
clone size: many; J gene: TRBJ2-4; D gene: -; V gene: TRBV6-5; CDR3 DNA: TGTGCCAGCAAAGCGGGCGGGGCCAAAAACATTCAGTACTTC; CDR3 protein: CASKAGGAKNIQYF
clone size: few; J gene: TRBJ2-7; D gene: -; V gene: TRBV20-1; CDR3 DNA: TGCAGTGCTAGAGATCGGTTGCGGGATTACTACGAGCAGTACTTC; CDR3 protein: CSARDRLRDYYEQYF
clone size: many; J gene: TRBJ1-2; D gene: -; V gene: TRBV9; CDR3 DNA: TGTGCCAGCAGCGTTGGGGCAGACCTTTCGGGCTACACCTTC; CDR3 protein: CASSVGADLSGYTF
clone size: many; J gene: TRBJ1-4; D gene: -; V gene: TRBV6-5; CDR3 DNA: TGTGCCAGCAGTCCCGCAGGGGAGGGAAATGAAAAACTGTTTTTT; CDR3 protein: CASSPAGEGNEKLFF
clone size: many; J gene: TRBJ2-2; D gene: TRBD1; V gene: TRBV12-5; CDR3 DNA: TGTGCTAGTGGCTACTCCGGGACAGGGAGGGCCGGGGAGCTGTTTTTT; CDR3 protein: CASGYSGTGRAGELFF
clone size: many; J gene: TRBJ2-7; D gene: -; V gene: TRBV20-1; CDR3 DNA: TGCAGTGCATCGGGACGCCGGAGCTCCTACGAGCAGTACTTC; CDR3 protein: CSASGRRSSYEQYF
clone size: many; J gene: TRBJ1-2; D gene: -; V gene: TRBV7-2; CDR3 DNA: TGTGCCAGCAGCTCCGGGGTAGGAACTGGCTACACCTTC; CDR3 protein: CASSSGVGTGYTF
clone size: few; J gene: TRBJ1-2; D gene: -; V gene: TRBV10-3; CDR3 DNA: TGTGCCATCAACCCCACAGGGTATGTCGGTGGCTACACCTTC; CDR3 protein: CAINPTGYVGGYTF
clone size: many; J gene: TRBJ1-5; D gene: TRBD1; V gene: TRBV5-6; CDR3 DNA: TGTGCCAGCAGCTTCGGACAGGGTGATCAGCCCCAGCATTTT; CDR3 protein: CASSFGQGDQPQHF
clone size: many; J gene: TRBJ2-1; D gene: -; V gene: TRBV14; CDR3 DNA: TGTGCCAGCAGCCTAGAAAAGGGCCCCCACAATGAGCAGTTCTTC; CDR3 protein: CASSLEKGPHNEQFF
clone size: -; J gene: TRBJ2-1; D gene: TRBD1; V gene: TRBV27; CDR3 DNA: TGTGCCAGCAGTTCCGTGGACAGGGGACAGTTCTTC; CDR3 protein: CASSSVDRGQFF
clone size: many; J gene: TRBJ2-7; D gene: -; V gene: TRBV7-9; CDR3 DNA: TGTGCCAGCAGACCCGGGACGTCATCCTACGAGCAGTACTTC; CDR3 protein: CASRPGTSSYEQYF
clone size: many; J gene: TRBJ2-1; D gene: -; V gene: TRBV11-2; CDR3 DNA: TGTGCCAGCAGCTTAATAGGGGGCGGGGGAGGCTACAATGAGCAGTTCTTC; CDR3 protein: CASSLIGGGGGYNEQFF
clone size: many; J gene: TRBJ1-5; D gene: TRBD1; V gene: TRBV18; CDR3 DNA: TGTGCCAGCTCACCACCTGACAGGGGAGGTACTCAGCCCCAGCATTTT; CDR3 protein: CASSPPDRGGTQPQHF
clone size: many; J gene: TRBJ2-7; D gene: -; V gene: TRBV7-2; CDR3 DNA: TGTGCCAGCAGCCTGGTGTGGAACGAGCAGTACTTC; CDR3 protein: CASSLVWNEQYF
clone size: many; J gene: TRBJ2-2; D gene: -; V gene: TRBV30; CDR3 DNA: TGTGCCGGGAAGGGTACGAACACCGGGGAGCTGTTTTTT; CDR3 protein: CAGKGTNTGELFF
clone size: many; J gene: TRBJ1-1; D gene: -; V gene: TRBV20-1; CDR3 DNA: TGCAGTGCTAGAGACCCTGGGGGCGAAGGCACTGAAGCTTTCTTT; CDR3 protein: CSARDPGGEGTEAFF
clone size: few; J gene: TRBJ1-3; D gene: -; V gene: TRBV2; CDR3 DNA: TGTGCCAGCAAGTCTGCCTCTGGAAACACCATATATTTT; CDR3 protein: CASKSASGNTIYF
clone size: many; J gene: TRBJ2-3; D gene: -; V gene: TRBV7-2; CDR3 DNA: TGTGCCAGCGACGACTTTCGATTTCCGAGCACAGATACGCAGTATTTT; CDR3 protein: CASDDFRFPSTDTQYF
clone size: many; J gene: TRBJ1-1; D gene: -; V gene: TRBV7-2; CDR3 DNA: TGTGCCAGCAGCTTAGCAGGGACGGTCCCTGAAGCTTTCTTT; CDR3 protein: CASSLAGTVPEAFF
clone size: few; J gene: TRBJ2-5; D gene: TRBD2; V gene: TRBV20-1; CDR3 DNA: TGCAGTGGGAAACCGGCTAGCGGACAAGAGACCCAGTACTTC; CDR3 protein: CSGKPASGQETQYF
clone size: -; J gene: TRBJ1-5; D gene: -; V gene: TRBV28; CDR3 DNA: TGTGCCAGCAGGTTACTTGATAGCAATCAGCCCCAGCATTTT; CDR3 protein: CASRLLDSNQPQHF
clone size: many; J gene: TRBJ1-5; D gene: TRBD1; V gene: TRBV6-1; CDR3 DNA: TGTGCCAGCAGCCAGGGGGCAAATAGCAATCAGCCCCAGCATTTT; CDR3 protein: CASSQGANSNQPQHF